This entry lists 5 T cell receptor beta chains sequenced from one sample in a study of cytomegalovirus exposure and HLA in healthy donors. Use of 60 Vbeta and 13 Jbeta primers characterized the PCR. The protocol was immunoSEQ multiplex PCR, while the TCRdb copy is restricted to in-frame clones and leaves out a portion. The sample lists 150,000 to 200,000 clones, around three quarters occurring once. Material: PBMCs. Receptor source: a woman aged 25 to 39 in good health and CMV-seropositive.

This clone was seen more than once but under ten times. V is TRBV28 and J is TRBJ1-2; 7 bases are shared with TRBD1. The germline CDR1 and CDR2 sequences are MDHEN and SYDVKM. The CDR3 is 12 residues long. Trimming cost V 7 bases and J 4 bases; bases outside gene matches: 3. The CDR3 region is CASNAGGYGYTF. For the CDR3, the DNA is TGTGCCAGCAACGCAGGGGGCTATGGCTACACCTTC.

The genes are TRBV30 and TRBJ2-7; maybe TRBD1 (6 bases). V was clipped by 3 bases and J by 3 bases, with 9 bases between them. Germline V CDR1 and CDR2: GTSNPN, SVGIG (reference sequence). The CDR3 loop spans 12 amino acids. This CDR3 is CAWRTDSYEQYF. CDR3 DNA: TGTGCCTGGAGAACGGACAGCTACGAGCAGTACTTC.

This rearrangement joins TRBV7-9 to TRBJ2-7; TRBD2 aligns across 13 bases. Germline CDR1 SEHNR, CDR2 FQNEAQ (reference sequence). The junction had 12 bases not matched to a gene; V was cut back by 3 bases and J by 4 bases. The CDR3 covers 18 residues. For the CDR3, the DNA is TGTGCCAGCAGCTTCGGACTAGCGGGAGCCAAAACGTGGTACGAGCAGTACTTC. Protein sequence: CASSFGLAGAKTWYEQYF.

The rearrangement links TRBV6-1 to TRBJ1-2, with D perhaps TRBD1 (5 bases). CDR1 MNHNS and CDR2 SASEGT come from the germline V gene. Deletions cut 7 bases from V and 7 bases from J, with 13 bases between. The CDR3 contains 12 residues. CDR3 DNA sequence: TGTGCCAGCACCCAGGGACTCCCTGGCTACACCTTC. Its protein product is CASTQGLPGYTF.

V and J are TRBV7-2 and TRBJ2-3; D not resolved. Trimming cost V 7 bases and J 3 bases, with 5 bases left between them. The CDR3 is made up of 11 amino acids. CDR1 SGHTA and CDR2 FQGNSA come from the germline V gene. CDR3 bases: TGTGCCAGCACCCTTACAGATACGCAGTATTTT. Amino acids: CASTLTDTQYF.